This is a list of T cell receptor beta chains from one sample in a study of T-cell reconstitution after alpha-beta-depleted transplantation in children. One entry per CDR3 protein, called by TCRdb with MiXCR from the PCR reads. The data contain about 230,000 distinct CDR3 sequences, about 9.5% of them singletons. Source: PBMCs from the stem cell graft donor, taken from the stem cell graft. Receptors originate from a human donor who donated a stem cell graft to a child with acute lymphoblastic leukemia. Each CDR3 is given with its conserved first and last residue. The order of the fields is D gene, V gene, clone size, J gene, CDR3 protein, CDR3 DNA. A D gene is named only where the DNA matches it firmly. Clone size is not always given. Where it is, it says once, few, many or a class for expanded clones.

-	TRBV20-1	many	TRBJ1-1	CSARRTNTEAFF	TGCAGTGCTAGAAGGACGAACACTGAAGCTTTCTTT
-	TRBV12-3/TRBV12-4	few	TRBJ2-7	CASSPPGTANRDEQYF	TGTGCCAGCAGTCCTCCCGGGACCGCGAACCGCGACGAGCAGTACTTC
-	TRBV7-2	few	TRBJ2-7	CASSLAGGTNRQYF	TGTGCCAGCAGCTTAGCGGGGGGTACGAATAGGCAGTACTTC
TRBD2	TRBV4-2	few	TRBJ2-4	CASSQDLGGDWKNIQYF	TGTGCCAGCAGCCAAGATTTGGGGGGGGACTGGAAAAACATTCAGTACTTC
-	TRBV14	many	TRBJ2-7	CASSRGLSGSSYEQYF	TGTGCCAGCAGCCGGGGACTCTCAGGAAGCTCCTACGAGCAGTACTTC
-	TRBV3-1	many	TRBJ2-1	CASSRNLDGYNEQFF	TGTGCCAGCAGCCGAAATTTGGACGGCTACAATGAGCAGTTCTTC
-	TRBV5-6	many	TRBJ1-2	CASSLAWNYGYTF	TGTGCCAGCAGCTTGGCCTGGAACTATGGCTACACCTTC
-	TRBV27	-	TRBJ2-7	CASSLSRMGLSYEQYF	TGTGCCAGCAGTTTATCGAGGATGGGCCTATCCTACGAGCAGTACTTC
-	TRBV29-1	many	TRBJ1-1	CSAREWPEAFF	TGCAGCGCAAGGGAATGGCCTGAAGCTTTCTTT
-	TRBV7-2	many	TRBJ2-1	CASSLSAGGLNNEQFF	TGTGCCAGCAGCTTGTCGGCAGGGGGACTAAACAATGAGCAGTTCTTC
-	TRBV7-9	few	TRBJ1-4	CASSLLPRDGEKLFF	TGTGCCAGCAGCTTACTCCCCAGGGATGGTGAAAAACTGTTTTTT
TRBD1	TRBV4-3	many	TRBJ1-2	CASSQSLTARPGQGDYGYTF	TGCGCCAGCAGCCAAAGCCTAACTGCCCGCCCGGGACAGGGTGACTATGGCTACACCTTC
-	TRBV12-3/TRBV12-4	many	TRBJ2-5	CASSWGPGETQYF	TGTGCCAGCAGTTGGGGGCCCGGGGAGACCCAGTACTTC
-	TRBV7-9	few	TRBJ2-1	CASSPGPGSYNEQFF	TGTGCCAGCAGCCCGGGCCCGGGATCCTACAATGAGCAGTTCTTC
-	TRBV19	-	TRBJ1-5	CASSIDPPVRGRGPQHF	TGTGCCAGTAGTATAGATCCCCCCGTCCGGGGGCGGGGGCCCCAGCATTTT
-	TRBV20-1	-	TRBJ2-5	CSAIRGGETQYF	TGCAGTGCTATCCGGGGCGGAGAGACCCAGTACTTC
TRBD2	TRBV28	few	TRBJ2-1	CASSFSLAGANEQFF	TGTGCCAGCAGTTTTAGCCTAGCGGGGGCGAATGAGCAGTTCTTC
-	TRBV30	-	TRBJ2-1	CAWSGGGFSGNEQFF	TGTGCCTGGAGCGGCGGAGGGTTCTCTGGGAATGAGCAGTTCTTC
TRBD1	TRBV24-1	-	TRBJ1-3	CATSDPLRGTGTGNTIYF	TGTGCCACCAGTGATCCTTTGAGGGGGACAGGGACTGGAAACACCATATATTTT
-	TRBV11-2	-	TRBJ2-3	CASSLMTEDTQYF	TGTGCCAGCAGCTTAATGACTGAAGATACGCAGTATTTT
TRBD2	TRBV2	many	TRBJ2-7	CASRRLAGASLDEQYF	TGTGCCAGCAGGAGACTAGCGGGGGCCTCCCTTGACGAGCAGTACTTC
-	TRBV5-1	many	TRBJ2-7	CASSLGVARKAYEQYF	TGCGCCAGCAGCTTGGGGGTAGCGCGGAAAGCCTACGAGCAGTACTTC
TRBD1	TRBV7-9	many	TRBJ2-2	CASSPRAQGASGELFF	TGTGCCAGCAGCCCGAGGGCCCAGGGGGCCTCCGGGGAGCTGTTTTTT
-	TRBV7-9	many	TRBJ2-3	CASSLRGPRTDTQYF	TGTGCCAGCAGCTTACGGGGGCCACGCACAGATACGCAGTATTTT
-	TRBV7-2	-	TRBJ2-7	CASSQRSWGSYEQYF	TGTGCCAGCAGCCAAAGGAGCTGGGGGTCCTACGAGCAGTACTTC
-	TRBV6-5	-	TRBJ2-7	CASSYLGSTYEQYF	TGTGCCAGCAGTTACTTAGGGTCCACCTACGAGCAGTACTTC
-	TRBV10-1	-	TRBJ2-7	CASSESRGTYLYEQYF	TGCGCCAGCAGTGAGTCGAGAGGGACCTACTTATACGAGCAGTACTTC
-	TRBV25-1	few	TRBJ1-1	CASSMRVSNTEAFF	TGTGCCAGCAGTATGCGGGTGTCTAACACTGAAGCTTTCTTT
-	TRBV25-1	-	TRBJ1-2	CASRGTGFNYGYTF	TGTGCCAGCAGGGGCACAGGGTTTAACTATGGCTACACCTTC
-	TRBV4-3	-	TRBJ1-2	CASSQDRDGVNGYTF	TGCGCCAGCAGCCAAGATCGCGACGGGGTCAATGGCTACACCTTC
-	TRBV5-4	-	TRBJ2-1	CASSLRLGGEEQFF	TGTGCCAGCAGCCTACGACTCGGCGGGGAAGAGCAGTTCTTC
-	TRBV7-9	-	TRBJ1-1	CASSSAPNTEAFF	TGTGCCAGCAGCTCTGCCCCGAACACTGAAGCTTTCTTT
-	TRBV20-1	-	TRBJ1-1	CSARRFAILNTEAFF	TGCAGTGCCCGGAGATTTGCGATATTGAACACTGAAGCTTTCTTT
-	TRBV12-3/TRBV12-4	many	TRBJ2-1	CASSFNPTVSSYNEQFF	TGTGCCAGCAGTTTCAACCCCACAGTGAGCTCCTACAATGAGCAGTTCTTC
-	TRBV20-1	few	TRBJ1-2	CSARTGINYGYTF	TGCAGTGCTAGAACAGGGATTAACTATGGCTACACCTTC
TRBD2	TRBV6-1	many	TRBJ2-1	CASSLSGGAYNEQFF	TGTGCCAGCAGCCTCAGCGGGGGCGCATACAATGAGCAGTTCTTC
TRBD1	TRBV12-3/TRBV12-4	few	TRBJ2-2	CASSPRTGATNTGELFF	TGTGCCAGCAGTCCTAGGACAGGGGCGACGAACACCGGGGAGCTGTTTTTT
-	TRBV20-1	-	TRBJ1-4	CSAGRGRSTNEKLFF	TGCAGTGCCGGACGGGGGAGATCAACTAATGAAAAACTGTTTTTT
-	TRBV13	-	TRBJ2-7	CASSLAISGVEQYF	TGTGCCAGCAGCTTAGCAATTTCGGGGGTCGAGCAGTACTTC
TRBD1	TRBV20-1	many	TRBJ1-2	CRGQGAVRGYTF	TGCAGGGGGCAGGGGGCTGTGCGAGGCTACACCTTC
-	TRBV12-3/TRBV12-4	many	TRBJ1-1	CASSFYSNTEAFF	TGTGCCAGCAGTTTCTACTCAAACACTGAAGCTTTCTTT
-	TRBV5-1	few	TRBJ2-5	CASRRDSVGETQYF	TGCGCCAGCAGGCGGGACAGCGTAGGCGAGACCCAGTACTTC
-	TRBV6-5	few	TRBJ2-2	CASSYDGVALFF	TGTGCCAGCAGTTACGATGGGGTCGCGCTGTTTTTT
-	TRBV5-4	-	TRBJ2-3	CASSLAGRGGTDTQYF	TGTGCCAGCAGCTTGGCTGGGAGGGGGGGCACAGATACGCAGTATTTT
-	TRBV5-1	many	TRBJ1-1	CASSSTATNTEAFF	TGCGCCAGCAGCAGTACAGCGACGAACACTGAAGCTTTCTTT